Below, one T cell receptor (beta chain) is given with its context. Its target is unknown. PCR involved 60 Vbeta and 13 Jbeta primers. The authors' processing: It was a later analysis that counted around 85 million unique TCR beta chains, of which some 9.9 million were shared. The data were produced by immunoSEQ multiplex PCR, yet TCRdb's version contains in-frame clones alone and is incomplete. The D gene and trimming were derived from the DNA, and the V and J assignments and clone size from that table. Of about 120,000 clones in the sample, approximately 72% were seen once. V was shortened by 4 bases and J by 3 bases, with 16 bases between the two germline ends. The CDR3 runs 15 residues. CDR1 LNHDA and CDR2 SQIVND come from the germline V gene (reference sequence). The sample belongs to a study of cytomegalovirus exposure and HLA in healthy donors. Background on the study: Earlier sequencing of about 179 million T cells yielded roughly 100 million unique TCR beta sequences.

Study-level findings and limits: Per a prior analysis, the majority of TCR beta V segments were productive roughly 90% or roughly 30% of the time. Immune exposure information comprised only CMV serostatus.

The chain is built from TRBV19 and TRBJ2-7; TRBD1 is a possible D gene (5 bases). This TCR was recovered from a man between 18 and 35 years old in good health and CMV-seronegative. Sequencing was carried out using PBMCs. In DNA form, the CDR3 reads TGTGCCAGTAGTAAGGGGTGGGCTATGGGCTACGAGCAGTACTTC. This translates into CASSKGWAMGYEQYF.